This T cell receptor (beta chain) was identified during a study of shared clonotypes between healthy human individuals. Study overall: Three plates each covered CD4 naive and memory; CD8 naive two, CD8 memory one.

A remark on this clone: Its antigen is undetermined.

The CDR3 length is 16 residues. Trimming took off 6 bases at V and 1 base at J, with 19 bases between the two ends. Looked up from germline, CDR1 is SGHNT and CDR2 is YYREEE (reference sequence). Findings of the study overall: Generally, naive subsets (rather than memory subsets) showed larger estimated richness. The naive CD4 repertoires of several donors were compared, and roughly 5.1% of clonotypes were shared.

Measured with immunoSEQ multiplex PCR; TCRdb has only the in-frame clones, and not every one. The data contain some 2,500,000 clones, around 92% of them singletons. This receptor was obtained from a man aged 18 to 29 in good health. Some clones in this sample may be carry-over from other donors' samples. Specimen: naive CD4+ T cells from PBMCs. Documented subset: CD45RA+ positively selected. The V gene is TRBV5-4, the J gene TRBJ1-1, with a tentative D call TRBD1 (5 bases). CDR3 residues: CASTPYGGGGNTEAFF. The CDR3, as DNA: TGTGCCAGCACCCCATACGGGGGGGGAGGGAACACTGAAGCTTTCTTT.